The 2 T cell receptor beta chains below all came from one sample that was sequenced in a study of blood T cell repertoires in COVID-19. Produced via immunoSEQ multiplex PCR; TCRdb's table is partial and in-frame only. The repertoire holds approximately 130,000 clones, around 78% seen once, with more than 10% in the top ten. Sequenced input: peripheral blood. These receptors were collected from a human donor in a cohort sampled during active COVID-19.

The chain joins TRBV5-5 to TRBJ2-6, with 7 bases aligning to TRBD1. V was pared by 4 bases and J by 2 bases, with 6 bases of the junction left unmatched. The CDR3 has 16 amino acids. The V gene's germline CDR1 is SGHKS and CDR2 YYEKEE (reference sequence). As DNA, the CDR3 is TGTGCCAGCAGCCCGAGAGGGGGCGCTGGGGCCAACGTCCTGACTTTC. Encoded protein: CASSPRGGAGANVLTF.

The rearrangement joins TRBV5-1 to TRBJ2-1; 8 bases map to TRBD1. The CDR3 contains 15 residues. Losses at the gene ends were 4 bases for V and 7 bases for J; bases not matched to a gene: 10. In germline, CDR1 is SGHRS, CDR2 YFSETQ. The CDR3 nucleotides are TGCGCCAGCAGCCCCCTGGACAGGGAACGGAATGAGCAGTTCTTC. This codes for CASSPLDRERNEQFF.